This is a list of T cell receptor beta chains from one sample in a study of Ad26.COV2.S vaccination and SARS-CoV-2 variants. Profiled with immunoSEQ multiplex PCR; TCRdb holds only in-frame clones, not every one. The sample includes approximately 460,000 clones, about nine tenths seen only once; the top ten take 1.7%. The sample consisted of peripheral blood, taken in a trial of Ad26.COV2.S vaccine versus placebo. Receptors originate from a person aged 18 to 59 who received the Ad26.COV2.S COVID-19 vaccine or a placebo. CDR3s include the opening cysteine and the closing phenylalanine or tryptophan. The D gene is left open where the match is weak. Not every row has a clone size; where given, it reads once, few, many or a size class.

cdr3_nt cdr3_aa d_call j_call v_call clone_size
TGCGCCAGCAGCCACCAGACAGTTACCTACTACAATGAGCAGTTCTTC CASSHQTVTYYNEQFF NA TRBJ2-1 TRBV4-1 NA
TGCAGCGGGGGACGCCCAGGTCGGGGGGAGACCCAGTACTTC CSGGRPGRGETQYF NA TRBJ2-5 TRBV29-1 NA
TGTGCCTCCACAGGACAGTTCTATGGCTACACCTTC CASTGQFYGYTF NA TRBJ1-2 TRBV30 NA
TGTGCCTGGATGGGGGACTCCATCTTCTCCTTC CAWMGDSIFSF NA TRBJ1-2 TRBV30 NA
TGTGCCAGCAGCTTAGCTCAGGGGGCAAACTATGGCTACACCTTC CASSLAQGANYGYTF TRBD1 TRBJ1-2 TRBV7-9 NA
TGTGCCAGCAAGGGAAGAACCTCTAACACTGAAGCTTTCTTT CASKGRTSNTEAFF NA TRBJ1-1 TRBV27 NA
TGTGCCAGCAGGACCTTTTTCCAAATGAACACTGAAGCTTTCTTT CASRTFFQMNTEAFF NA TRBJ1-1 TRBV27 few
TGTGCCAGTAGTGCCGGTATGAGCTCCTACAATGAGCAGTTCTTC CASSAGMSSYNEQFF NA TRBJ2-1 TRBV19 NA
TGCGCCAGCAGTCGGACAGGGGGGGATGGCTACACCTTC CASSRTGGDGYTF TRBD1 TRBJ1-2 TRBV4-3 NA
TGTGCCAGCTCACCAAGGGATACGGATGGCTACACCTTC CASSPRDTDGYTF NA TRBJ1-2 TRBV18 NA
TGTGCCAGCAGTTACAAGGTGAAGTCCTATGGCTACACCTTC CASSYKVKSYGYTF NA TRBJ1-2 TRBV6-6 NA
TGTGCCATCAACGGGGACAGCATAAACACAGATACGCAGTATTTT CAINGDSINTDTQYF TRBD1 TRBJ2-3 TRBV10-3 NA
TGTGCCAGCAGTGATGTTGGCGCCCCCCACAATGAGCAGTTCTTC CASSDVGAPHNEQFF NA TRBJ2-1 TRBV6-4 NA
TGTGCCAGCAGCTTGGCCGGGACAGGGTTGCCAGATTCACCCCTCCACTTT CASSLAGTGLPDSPLHF TRBD1 TRBJ1-6 TRBV5-5 NA
TGTGCCAGCCGGCGGCAGGGATGGCCTGAAGCTTTCTTT CASRRQGWPEAFF NA TRBJ1-1 TRBV12-3/TRBV12-4 once
TGTGCCAGCAGTTTATCACAGGGCTACGAGCAGTACTTC CASSLSQGYEQYF NA TRBJ2-7 TRBV27 once
TGTGCCAGCAGTTCTAGACTGCACGCTAAGGGCACTGAAGCTTTCTTT CASSSRLHAKGTEAFF NA TRBJ1-1 TRBV27 NA
TGTGCCAGCAGCTTAGGGTCGTCCCGTACCTCCTACGAGCAGTACTTC CASSLGSSRTSYEQYF NA TRBJ2-7 TRBV5-4 NA
TGTGCCAGCAGCTTAACGGCCTGGACAGGGGGGATCACTGAAGCTTTCTTT CASSLTAWTGGITEAFF TRBD1 TRBJ1-1 TRBV7-3 NA
TGTGCCAGCAGTTACCGGTCAACTAATGAAAAACTGTTTTTT CASSYRSTNEKLFF NA TRBJ1-4 TRBV6-5 NA
TGTGCCAGCAGTGAGAGAGGAGCAAACAATGAGCAGTTCTTC CASSERGANNEQFF NA TRBJ2-1 TRBV2 once
TGTGCCAGCAGCTTCGTGTCAGGGGATTTCGGTCAGCCCCAGCATTTT CASSFVSGDFGQPQHF NA TRBJ1-5 TRBV28 few
TGTGCCAGCACTGCAGCAAGCGAGCAGTACTTC CASTAASEQYF NA TRBJ2-7 TRBV2 once
TGTGCCAGCAGTTCCGGGACTACTTACAATGAGCAGTTCTTC CASSSGTTYNEQFF TRBD2 TRBJ2-1 TRBV27 NA
TGTGCCAGCTCACCCCGTCAGCAAGAGACCCAGTACTTC CASSPRQQETQYF NA TRBJ2-5 TRBV18 few
TGTGCCAGCTCACCTGGGAGCGAAAAACTGTTTTTT CASSPGSEKLFF NA TRBJ1-4 TRBV18 NA
TGTGCCAGCAGCTTATTGACAGGCGGTATCCACGAGCAGTACTTC CASSLLTGGIHEQYF NA TRBJ2-7 TRBV7-9 NA
TGTGCCAGCAGTTTATCGGAGGGCGACGAGCAGTACTTC CASSLSEGDEQYF NA TRBJ2-7 TRBV27 NA
TGTGCCAGCAGTTATTCCCAGGTTGGGTCCCAAGAGACCCAGTACTTC CASSYSQVGSQETQYF NA TRBJ2-5 TRBV6-6 NA
TGTGCCAGCTCACTTGCCGGAGTGGTCGTCGTCTCCGGGGAGCTGTTTTTT CASSLAGVVVVSGELFF NA TRBJ2-2 TRBV18 NA
TGTGCCAGCAGTTACTCATGGGGGAGTGGAGGCGAGCAGTACTTC CASSYSWGSGGEQYF NA TRBJ2-7 TRBV6-2/TRBV6-3 NA
TGTGCCAGCTCACCCCTAGGACAGGGATATGGCTACACCTTC CASSPLGQGYGYTF TRBD1 TRBJ1-2 TRBV18 NA
TGTGCCAGCAGCGAGGGTACCGGGATGGGGGACGAGCAGTACTTC CASSEGTGMGDEQYF NA TRBJ2-7 TRBV21-1 NA
TGTGCCAGCAGTACGACAGCGAACACTGAAGCTTTCTTT CASSTTANTEAFF NA TRBJ1-1 TRBV6-4 few
TGTGCCAGCAGCGTCGCGCCTGTCGTGGCCTCCTACGAGCAGTACTTC CASSVAPVVASYEQYF NA TRBJ2-7 TRBV9 few
TGTGCCAGCAGTCCCGGGACGGGAGTAAACTATGGCTACACCTTC CASSPGTGVNYGYTF NA TRBJ1-2 TRBV6-5 NA
TGTGCCAGTAGTCAACAGGGGATATCTGGCTACACCTTC CASSQQGISGYTF TRBD1 TRBJ1-2 TRBV19 NA
TGTGCCAGCAGCACCACAGGTCAGAACACTGAAGCTTTCTTT CASSTTGQNTEAFF NA TRBJ1-1 TRBV7-9 NA
TGTGCCAGCAGCTTAGGTCCGTCACTCCAAAGCTACGAGCAGTACTTC CASSLGPSLQSYEQYF NA TRBJ2-7 TRBV7-6 NA